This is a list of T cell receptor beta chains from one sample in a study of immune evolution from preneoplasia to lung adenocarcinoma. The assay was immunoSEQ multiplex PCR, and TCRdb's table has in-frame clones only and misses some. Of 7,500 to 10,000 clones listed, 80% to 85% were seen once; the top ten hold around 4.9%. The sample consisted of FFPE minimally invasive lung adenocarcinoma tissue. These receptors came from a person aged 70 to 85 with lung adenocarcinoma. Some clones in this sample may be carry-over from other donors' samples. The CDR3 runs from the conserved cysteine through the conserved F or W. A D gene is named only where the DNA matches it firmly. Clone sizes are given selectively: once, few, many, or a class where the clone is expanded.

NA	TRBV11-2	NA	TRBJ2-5	CASSLLMYQETQYF	TGTGCCAGCAGCTTACTAATGTACCAAGAGACCCAGTACTTC
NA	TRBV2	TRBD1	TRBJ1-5	CASSGGQGNQPQHF	TGTGCCAGCAGTGGTGGACAGGGCAATCAGCCCCAGCATTTT
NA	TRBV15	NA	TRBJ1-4	CATSRVLRDDEKLFF	TGTGCCACCAGCAGAGTTCTCCGGGACGATGAAAAACTGTTTTTT
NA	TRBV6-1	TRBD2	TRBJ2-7	CASSELGLAGGRYEQYF	TGTGCCAGCAGTGAACTAGGACTAGCGGGGGGACGCTACGAGCAGTACTTC
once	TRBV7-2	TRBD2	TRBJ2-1	CASSLLAASLYEQFF	TGTGCCAGCAGCCTACTAGCGGCGTCTCTGTATGAGCAGTTCTTC
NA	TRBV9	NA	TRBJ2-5	CASSVAGSQETQYF	TGTGCCAGCAGCGTAGCGGGGTCCCAAGAGACCCAGTACTTC
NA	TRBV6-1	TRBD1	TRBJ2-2	CASWRDRGIGELFF	TGTGCCAGCTGGCGGGACAGGGGGATCGGGGAGCTGTTTTTT
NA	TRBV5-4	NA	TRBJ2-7	CASSSSGGYEQYF	TGTGCCAGCAGCTCCTCCGGGGGTTACGAGCAGTACTTC
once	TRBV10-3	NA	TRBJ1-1	CAISGTDTEAFF	TGTGCCATCAGTGGGACAGACACTGAAGCTTTCTTT
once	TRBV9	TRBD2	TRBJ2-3	CASSVGAPGGTQYF	TGTGCCAGCAGCGTAGGGGCCCCGGGGGGTACGCAGTATTTT
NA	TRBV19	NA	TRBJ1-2	CASLARASYTF	TGTGCCAGCTTAGCGCGGGCTAGCTACACCTTC
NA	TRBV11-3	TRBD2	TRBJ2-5	CASSLGLAGVGTQYF	TGTGCCAGCAGCTTGGGACTAGCGGGAGTCGGGACCCAGTACTTC
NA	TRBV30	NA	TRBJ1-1	CAWSGQGDAEAFF	TGTGCCTGGAGTGGGCAGGGAGACGCTGAAGCTTTCTTT
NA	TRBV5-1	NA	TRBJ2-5	CASSLREETQYF	TGCGCCAGCAGCTTGAGGGAAGAGACCCAGTACTTC
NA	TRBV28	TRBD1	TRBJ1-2	CASSSTGTGPHYGYTF	TGTGCCAGCAGTTCAACCGGGACAGGGCCACACTATGGCTACACCTTC
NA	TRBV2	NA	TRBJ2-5	CASSVAQETQYF	TGTGCCAGCAGCGTAGCCCAAGAGACCCAGTACTTC
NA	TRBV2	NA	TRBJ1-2	CASKLGSQEYGYTF	TGTGCCAGCAAGTTAGGCAGCCAGGAGTATGGCTACACCTTC
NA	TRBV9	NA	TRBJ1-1	CASSLSDGQAFF	TGTGCCAGCAGCTTGTCGGACGGACAAGCTTTCTTT
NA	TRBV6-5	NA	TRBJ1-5	CASSPGNNQPQHF	TGTGCCAGCAGCCCGGGGAACAATCAGCCCCAGCATTTT
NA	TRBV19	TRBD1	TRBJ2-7	CASSIGRGTYEQYF	TGTGCCAGTAGTATAGGCAGGGGGACCTACGAGCAGTACTTC
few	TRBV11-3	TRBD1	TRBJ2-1	CASSLSGTGLNEQFF	TGTGCCAGCAGCTTAAGCGGGACAGGGCTCAATGAGCAGTTCTTC
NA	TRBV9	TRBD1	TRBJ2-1	CASSKFGQGDNEQFF	TGTGCCAGCAGCAAATTTGGACAGGGCGACAATGAGCAGTTCTTC
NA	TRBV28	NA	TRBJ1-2	CASSELGADYGYTF	TGTGCCAGCAGCGAGTTGGGGGCTGACTATGGCTACACCTTC
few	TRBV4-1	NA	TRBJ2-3	CASSQAEGDTQYF	TGCGCCAGCAGCCAAGCGGAGGGAGATACGCAGTATTTT
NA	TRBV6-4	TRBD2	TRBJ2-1	CASSESSGSSDEQFF	TGTGCCAGCAGTGAGTCTAGCGGGAGTAGCGATGAGCAGTTCTTC
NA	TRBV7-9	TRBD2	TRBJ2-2	CASSLAPTSGTGELFF	TGTGCCAGCAGCTTAGCTCCGACTAGCGGGACCGGGGAGCTGTTTTTT
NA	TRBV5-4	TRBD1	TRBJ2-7	CANSLAGTGAYEQYF	TGTGCCAACAGCTTGGCCGGGACAGGGGCCTACGAGCAGTACTTC
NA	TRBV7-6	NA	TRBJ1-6	CASSPVNSPLHF	TGTGCCAGCAGCCCGGTTAATTCACCCCTCCACTTT
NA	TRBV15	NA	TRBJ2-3	CATSRDPGRRTDTQYF	TGTGCCACCAGCAGAGATCCGGGACGGCGCACAGATACGCAGTATTTT
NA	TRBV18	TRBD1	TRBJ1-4	CASSPGQTGRGEKLFF	TGTGCCAGCTCACCCGGACAGACAGGGCGAGGAGAAAAACTGTTTTTT
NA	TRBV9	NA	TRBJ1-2	CASSAWGVQNYGYTF	TGTGCCAGCAGCGCCTGGGGGGTGCAGAACTATGGCTACACCTTC
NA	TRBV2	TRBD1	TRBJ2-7	CASSEVGQGAEQYF	TGTGCCAGCAGTGAAGTGGGACAGGGGGCCGAGCAGTACTTC
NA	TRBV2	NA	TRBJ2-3	CASMVADTQYF	TGTGCCAGCATGGTAGCAGATACGCAGTATTTT
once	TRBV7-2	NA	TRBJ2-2	CASSLPLMEGGTGELFF	TGTGCCAGCAGCTTACCCCTGATGGAGGGGGGCACCGGGGAGCTGTTTTTT
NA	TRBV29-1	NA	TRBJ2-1	CSVDVYQMGGYEQFF	TGCAGCGTTGATGTATACCAAATGGGTGGGTATGAGCAGTTCTTC
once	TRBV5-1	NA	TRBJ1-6	CASSLEGDNSPLHF	TGCGCCAGCAGCTTGGAAGGGGACAATTCACCCCTCCACTTT
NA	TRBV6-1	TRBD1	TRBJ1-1	CATRGQGDTEAFF	TGTGCCACACGAGGACAGGGGGACACTGAAGCTTTCTTT
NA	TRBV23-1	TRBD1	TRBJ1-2	CASSYSGDRAYGYTF	TGCGCCAGCAGTTATAGTGGAGACAGGGCCTATGGCTACACCTTC
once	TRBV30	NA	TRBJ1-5	CAWSVRDKNQPQHF	TGTGCCTGGAGTGTACGGGACAAAAATCAGCCCCAGCATTTT
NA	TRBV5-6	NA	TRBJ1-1	CASSFLGENTEAFF	TGTGCCAGCAGCTTTTTAGGGGAGAACACTGAAGCTTTCTTT
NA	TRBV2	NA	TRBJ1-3	CASILGAAGNTIYF	TGTGCCAGCATACTTGGGGCAGCTGGAAACACCATATATTTT
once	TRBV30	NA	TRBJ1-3	CAWSQGPGNTIYF	TGTGCCTGGAGTCAGGGACCAGGAAACACCATATATTTT